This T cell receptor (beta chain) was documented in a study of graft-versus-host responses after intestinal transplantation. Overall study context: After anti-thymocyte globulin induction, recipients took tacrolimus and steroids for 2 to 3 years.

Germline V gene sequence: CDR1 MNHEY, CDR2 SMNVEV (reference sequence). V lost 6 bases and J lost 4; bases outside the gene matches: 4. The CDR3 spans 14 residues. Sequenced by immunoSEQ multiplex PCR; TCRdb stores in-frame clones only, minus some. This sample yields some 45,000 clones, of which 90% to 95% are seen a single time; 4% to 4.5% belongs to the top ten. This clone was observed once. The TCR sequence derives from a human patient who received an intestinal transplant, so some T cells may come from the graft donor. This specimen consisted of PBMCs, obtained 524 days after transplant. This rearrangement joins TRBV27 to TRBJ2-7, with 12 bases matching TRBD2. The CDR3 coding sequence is TGTGCCAGCAGAAGGACTAGCGGGACATACGAGCAGTACTTC. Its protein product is CASRRTSGTYEQYF.